Listed here is a single T cell receptor (beta chain). Original methodology: Reference gene primer amplification yielded estimated nucleated cell counts. The assay was immunoSEQ multiplex PCR, and TCRdb's table has in-frame clones only and misses some. Clonal size and the V and J genes are those of that table, whereas D and trimming came from the DNA. The sample yields 100,000 to 150,000 clones, 92% seen once. This CDR3 contains 14 residues. V lost 8 bases to trimming and J lost 1 base, with 12 bases between them. Germline-derived CDR1 and CDR2 are MGHRA and YSYEKL. The data originate from a study of blood T cell repertoires in COVID-19. Looking at the study overall: Spain, Italy and the United States supplied samples that represented acute and convalescent COVID-19. T cells, B-cell-depleted T cells, or PBMCs supplied cDNA or gDNA.

This clonotype was obtained from a man aged 45-65 years with COVID-19, enrolled during active disease. The specimen was peripheral blood. V usage is TRBV4-1 and J usage is TRBJ2-1, with D possibly TRBD2 on 6 matching bases. DNA of the CDR3: TGCGCCAGCGGGCTGGGACTGTCCTACAATGAGCAGTTCTTC. This codes for CASGLGLSYNEQFF.